This T cell receptor beta chain was captured in a study of shared clonotypes between healthy human individuals. 200 ng DNA, tens of thousands of T cell genomes, went into each sorted-subset replicate PCR. Sequenced by immunoSEQ multiplex PCR; TCRdb stores in-frame clones only, minus some. This table has about 1.1 million clones, 60% to 85% appearing once. The CDR3 spans 16 residues. CDR1 and CDR2 (germline): MDHEN, SYDVKM. V was cut by 6 bases and J by 1 base, with 19 bases left in between. For this clone: This may arise from a read error, as a much more abundant clone is one base away.

The chain is built from TRBV28 and TRBJ2-7, with D possibly matching TRBD1 (7 bases). The sequence was obtained from a man aged 18 to 30 in good health. Some clones in this sample may be carry-over from other donors' samples. The specimen was memory CD4+ T cells from PBMCs. Subset noted: CD45RA-negative fraction. CDR3 residues: CASRRPVQGTSYEQYF. The CDR3 region has the DNA TGTGCCAGCAGGAGACCGGTACAGGGGACTTCCTACGAGCAGTACTTC. Variable domain in full (rest from reference TRBV28 and TRBJ2-7): DVKVTQSSRYLVKRTGEKVFLECVQDMDHENMFWYRQDPGLGLRLIYFSYDVKMKEKGDIPEGYSVSREKKERFSLILESASTNQTSMYLCASRRPVQGTSYEQYFGPGTRLTVT.